The rows below give T cell receptor beta chains drawn from one sample of a study of cytotoxic CD8 clonotypes in ibrutinib-treated CLL. Assay used: immunoSEQ multiplex PCR; TCRdb lists only in-frame clones, some missing. The repertoire holds approximately 100,000 clones, approximately 78% seen once, with about 29% in the top ten. The sequences come from PBMCs, collected after 12 months of ibrutinib treatment. The source of these receptors is a human donor with chronic lymphocytic leukemia. The CDR3 runs from the conserved cysteine through the conserved F or W. A D gene is named only where the DNA matches it firmly. Rows may omit the clone size; those that give it use once, few, many or a size class.

d_gene: .
v_gene: TRBV9
j_gene: TRBJ2-4
abundance: .
CDR3nt: TGTGCCAGCAGCGTAGATGGGCGGAACATTCAGTACTTC
CDR3aa: CASSVDGRNIQYF

d_gene: .
v_gene: TRBV9
j_gene: TRBJ2-5
abundance: .
CDR3nt: TGTGCCAGCAGCGTAGACCAACGGCCAGTGGGAGAGACCCAGTACTTC
CDR3aa: CASSVDQRPVGETQYF

d_gene: .
v_gene: TRBV6-6
j_gene: TRBJ2-7
abundance: .
CDR3nt: TGTGCCAGCAGTTCGACCGGGGCGGTTAGCTACGAGCAGTACTTC
CDR3aa: CASSSTGAVSYEQYF

d_gene: .
v_gene: TRBV7-8
j_gene: TRBJ1-1
abundance: .
CDR3nt: TGTGCCAGCAGCTTAAGGGACCAGATGAGCGCTGAAGCTTTCTTT
CDR3aa: CASSLRDQMSAEAFF

d_gene: TRBD2
v_gene: TRBV10-3
j_gene: TRBJ2-1
abundance: .
CDR3nt: TGTGCCATCAGAATCCGCAGAACTAGCGCATGGGATGAGCAGTTCTTC
CDR3aa: CAIRIRRTSAWDEQFF

d_gene: .
v_gene: TRBV5-1
j_gene: TRBJ1-3
abundance: .
CDR3nt: TGCGCCAGCAGCTTGGTGGTTGGTGGAAACACCATATATTTT
CDR3aa: CASSLVVGGNTIYF

d_gene: TRBD2
v_gene: TRBV5-1
j_gene: TRBJ2-1
abundance: .
CDR3nt: TGCGCCAGCAGCTTGAGCGGGGGTGAGCAGTTCTTC
CDR3aa: CASSLSGGEQFF

d_gene: .
v_gene: TRBV2
j_gene: TRBJ1-5
abundance: .
CDR3nt: TGTGCCGGGACAAGGGGCCATAGCAATCAGCCCCAGCATTTT
CDR3aa: CAGTRGHSNQPQHF

d_gene: .
v_gene: TRBV15
j_gene: TRBJ2-3
abundance: .
CDR3nt: TGTGCCACCAGCAGAGATCTTGCAGATACGCAGTATTTT
CDR3aa: CATSRDLADTQYF

d_gene: .
v_gene: TRBV7-2
j_gene: TRBJ2-5
abundance: .
CDR3nt: TGTGCCAGCAGCTTAGTAGCTGGGAGCCTAGAGACCCAGTACTTC
CDR3aa: CASSLVAGSLETQYF

d_gene: TRBD1
v_gene: TRBV7-3
j_gene: TRBJ2-7
abundance: few
CDR3nt: TGTGCCAGCAGCTTAAACAGGGGCTACGAGCAGTACTTC
CDR3aa: CASSLNRGYEQYF

d_gene: .
v_gene: TRBV11-3
j_gene: TRBJ2-3
abundance: few
CDR3nt: TGTGCCAGTGCCGGGACTTCCAACACAGATACGCAGTATTTT
CDR3aa: CASAGTSNTDTQYF

d_gene: .
v_gene: TRBV9
j_gene: TRBJ2-7
abundance: .
CDR3nt: TGTGCCAGCAGCGCGGAGGGGGGCTACTCCTACGAGCAGTACTTC
CDR3aa: CASSAEGGYSYEQYF

d_gene: TRBD2
v_gene: TRBV6-4
j_gene: TRBJ2-2
abundance: .
CDR3nt: TGTGCCAGCAGTGAGAGCGGGGGGGCCACCGGGGAGCTGTTTTTT
CDR3aa: CASSESGGATGELFF

d_gene: TRBD1
v_gene: TRBV19
j_gene: TRBJ1-6
abundance: few
CDR3nt: TGTGCCAGTAGAGAACAGGGACAGAATTCACCCCTCCACTTT
CDR3aa: CASREQGQNSPLHF

d_gene: .
v_gene: TRBV19
j_gene: TRBJ2-3
abundance: .
CDR3nt: TGTGCCAGTAGTATAGTCCGGGACTGGGACACAGATACGCAGTATTTT
CDR3aa: CASSIVRDWDTDTQYF

d_gene: .
v_gene: TRBV9
j_gene: TRBJ2-6
abundance: .
CDR3nt: TGTGCCAGCAGCGAGAAGTATCTCTCTGGGGCCAACGTCCTGACTTTC
CDR3aa: CASSEKYLSGANVLTF

d_gene: TRBD1
v_gene: TRBV7-8
j_gene: TRBJ2-7
abundance: .
CDR3nt: TGTGCCAGCAGCGAGGGAACAGGGGGGATTCCCTACGAGCAGTACTTC
CDR3aa: CASSEGTGGIPYEQYF

d_gene: .
v_gene: TRBV5-1
j_gene: TRBJ2-5
abundance: .
CDR3nt: TGCGCCAGCAGCCCGCAGGGGAAGGGAGAGACCCAGTACTTC
CDR3aa: CASSPQGKGETQYF